This entry is about one TCR beta chain. This entry is derived from a study of blood T cell repertoires in COVID-19. Overall study: Italy, Spain and the United States were the sources of the convalescent and acute COVID-19 samples.

Germline CDR1 reads SQVTM; CDR2 reads ANQGSEA. V trimming: 4 bases; J trimming: 5 bases; junction bases outside the gene matches: 0. CDR3 size: 12 residues. Assay: immunoSEQ multiplex PCR; the TCRdb copy retains only in-frame clones and omits some. The sample includes tens of thousands of clones, 75% to 90% of them seen just once. The rearrangement links TRBV29-1 to TRBJ2-3; 10 nucleotides align to TRBD2. The origin of this receptor is a human donor in a cohort sampled during active COVID-19. Sample: peripheral blood. In DNA, the CDR3 is TGCAGCGTTGGACTAGCGGGAGATACGCAGTATTTT. As protein: CSVGLAGDTQYF.